This T cell receptor (beta chain) was captured in a study of identical twins. General study points: Cord blood beta clonotypes present at high abundance carried fewer insertions; no such pattern appeared in memory repertoires. Out-of-frame beta sequences exhibited a weaker degree of excess twin sharing.

The CDR3 consists of 13 residues. Trimming removed 2 bases from V and 10 bases from J, with 12 bases in between. From germline, CDR1 is MNHEY and CDR2 SVGEGT. TCRdb reprocessed the 5' RACE reads with MiXCR, giving one entry per CDR3 protein. Of about 530,000 distinct CDR3 sequences listed, about 20% were seen once; the top ten hold about 0.5%. This clonotype was recorded a few times. The antigen is not known. Every donor was a healthy Caucasian. The same sample was also used in a study of yellow fever vaccine responses in identical twins.

The sequencing sample was made of CD4+ T cells sorted from blood. The rearrangement uses TRBV6-2 or TRBV6-3 and TRBJ2-1, with D unresolved. The TCR comes from a woman younger than 30 in good health. CDR3 nucleotide sequence: TGTGCCAGCAGTTACCAGCAGGTGGGGGAGCAGTTCTTC. It yields the protein CASSYQQVGEQFF.